These 14 T cell receptor beta chains came from one sample sequenced in a study of T cells in Graves' hyperthyroidism and ophthalmopathy. The CDR3 regions of TCR beta were amplified from RNA transcripts. HTBI primers were employed in a first-round RT-PCR of the TCR CDR3. TCRdb processed the multiplex PCR reads anew with MiXCR; each CDR3 protein has one entry. The sample lists around 620,000 distinct CDR3 sequences, about 43% occurring once. Sequencing was performed on peripheral blood or thyroid tissue (not recorded which). All receptors come from an adult woman with Graves' disease, either hyperthyroidism or ophthalmopathy (not recorded which).

This clonotype showed up many times. The V and J genes are TRBV7-9 and TRBJ2-2; D is undetermined. The CDR3 has 15 amino acids. Germline CDR1 SEHNR, CDR2 FQNEAQ (reference sequence). V dropped 7 bases and J dropped 3 bases, with 15 bases sitting between them. CDR3 sequence: CASTHPVDHTGELFF. For the CDR3, the DNA is TGTGCCAGCACCCATCCGGTGGATCACACCGGGGAGCTGTTTTTT.

This clonotype was seen repeatedly, ten times or more. Written as DNA, the CDR3 is TGTGCCAGCAGCGTAACGGACAGCCTACATCAGCCCCAGCATTTT. Protein product: CASSVTDSLHQPQHF. The chain joins TRBV9 to TRBJ1-5; tentatively, D is TRBD1 (6 bases). CDR3 size: 15 residues. Germline-derived CDR1 and CDR2 are SGDLS and YYNGEE. V was shortened by 1 base and J by 5 bases, with 13 bases between the two germline ends.

The chain links TRBV3-1 to TRBJ2-7, with D maybe TRBD1 (5 bases). The CDR3 loop spans 14 amino acids. Trimming removed 4 bases from V and 2 bases from J, with 12 bases in between. Germline CDR1 LGHDT, CDR2 YNNKEL (reference sequence). The CDR3 DNA reads TGTGCCAGCAGCCGATCGACAGTACCCTACGAGCAGTACTTC. Amino acid sequence: CASSRSTVPYEQYF.

This clonotype came up many times. This sequence joins TRBV29-1 and TRBJ2-5; D is unresolved. With 6 bases removed from V and 5 bases from J, the gap between germline ends came to 7 bases. There are 10 residues in the CDR3. Germline lookup yields CDR1 SQVTM and CDR2 ANQGSEA. The CDR3 DNA follows: TGCAGCGTCCCAGCGGAGACCCAGTACTTC. Protein sequence: CSVPAETQYF.

This clonotype turned up a few times. The genes are TRBV29-1 and TRBJ1-6; 7 bases map to TRBD1. This CDR3 is 13 amino acids long. CDR1 and CDR2 from the germline V gene are SQVTM and ANQGSEA. The trim removed 6 bases at V and 7 bases at J, leaving 6 bases unmatched. The CDR3 protein is CSVLSGGNSPLHF. CDR3 DNA: TGCAGCGTACTTTCAGGGGGGAATTCACCCCTCCACTTT.

With respect to this clonotype: Since a much larger clone is just one base distant, this may be a read error. This chain joins TRBV12-3 or TRBV12-4 and TRBJ2-5; D may be TRBD2 (6 bases). The CDR3 has 12 amino acids. With 6 bases removed from V and 4 bases from J, the gap between germline ends came to 9 bases. CDR3 residues: CASSAEGETQYF. As DNA, the CDR3 is TGTGCCAGCAGCGCGGAGGGAGAGACCCAGTACTTC.

This clonotype was recorded only once. J is TRBJ1-4 and V is TRBV15; 9 bases align to TRBD1. V shed 5 bases and J 8 bases; nucleotides not matched to a gene: 9. The CDR3 has 15 amino acids. Looked up from germline, CDR1 is LNHNV and CDR2 is YYDKDF (reference sequence). Written as DNA, the CDR3 is TGTGCCACCAGCTCCGGGACAGGGCCGGGAGAAAAACTGTTTTTT. Protein sequence: CATSSGTGPGEKLFF.

The chain links TRBV15 to TRBJ1-2; weak D call: TRBD1 (6 bases). Trimming removed 0 bases from V and 5 bases from J, with 19 bases in between. CDR3 size: 17 residues. Germline V CDR1 and CDR2: LNHNV, YYDKDF (reference sequence). CDR3 amino acids: CATSRDRGTGNSYGYTF. CDR3 nucleotide sequence: TGTGCCACCAGCAGAGATCGGGGCACAGGGAACTCATATGGCTACACCTTC.

The chain is built from TRBV19 and TRBJ1-2, with TRBD1 matching over 7 bases. The CDR3 contains 13 residues. Trimming at V came to 6 bases and at J to 8 bases, leaving 9 bases not matched to a gene. Germline assignment: CDR1 LNHDA and CDR2 SQIVND (reference sequence). This CDR3 reads CASSHSTGSGYTF. The CDR3 bases are TGTGCCAGTAGCCACTCGACAGGGTCCGGCTACACCTTC.

This clonotype was detected many times. CDR3 protein: CATRDNSPQETQYF. The CDR3, as DNA: TGTGCCACCAGGGACAATTCCCCACAAGAGACCCAGTACTTC. The rearrangement joins TRBV24-1 to TRBJ2-5; D possibly corresponds to TRBD1 (5 bases). The CDR3 loop spans 14 amino acids. Germline CDR1 is KGHDR and CDR2 is SFDVKD. Trimming shortened V by 7 bases and J by 2 bases, and 13 bases separated the two germline ends.

The gene calls are TRBV29-1 and TRBJ2-7; TRBD2 matches at 8 bases. Germline values: CDR1 SQVTM, CDR2 ANQGSEA. V was pared by 4 bases and J by 4 bases, with 18 bases of the junction left unmatched. The CDR3 runs to 17 residues. The CDR3 sequence is CSVVRGTRGTFLYEQYF. CDR3 coding DNA: TGCAGCGTTGTTCGTGGGACTAGAGGTACATTTTTATACGAGCAGTACTTC.

The chain joins TRBV10-3 to TRBJ2-5; the D gene is possibly TRBD2 (5 bases). The CDR3 runs 15 residues. V lost 2 bases and J 5 bases, leaving 15 bases between the germline ends. Germline V CDR1 and CDR2: ENHRY, SYGVKD. Here the CDR3 DNA reads TGTGCCATCAGTGAGATAACCGGGATGATGGAGACCCAGTACTTC. Residues: CAISEITGMMETQYF.

In this sample, this clonotype turned up once. The chain combines TRBV11-2 with TRBJ1-1, with TRBD1 as a possible D gene (6 bases). Germline values: CDR1 SGHAT, CDR2 FQNNGV. The CDR3 totals 17 residues. V was clipped by 0 bases and J by 5 bases, with 19 bases between them. This chain's CDR3 is CASSLDGSGGRGTEAFF. The CDR3 DNA reads as TGTGCCAGCAGCTTAGATGGGAGTGGGGGGCGCGGAACTGAAGCTTTCTTT.

V is TRBV6-5 and J is TRBJ1-1; 10 bases are a match to TRBD1. The length of the CDR3 is 12 residues. The V segment lost 8 bases and the J segment 8 bases; nucleotides outside the gene matches: 5. Germline assignment: CDR1 MNHEY and CDR2 SVGAGI. The CDR3 coding sequence is TGTGCCAGCTCCGGGACAGGGGAGGAAGCTTTCTTT. Translating it yields CASSGTGEEAFF.